Presented here are 26 T cell receptor beta chains from one specimen sequenced in a study of blood T cell repertoires in COVID-19 (dated by TCRdb to 2020 to 2021). Library preparation used the immunoSEQ multiplex PCR assay. Held by TCRdb, this immuneACCESS table contains in-frame sequences only and omits some clones. Under half of the omission traces to an unresolved V gene where checked; the cause of the rest is unknown. This sample holds about 240,000 clones; about four fifths were observed only once. Of the sample, more than 9.5% falls within the top ten clones. The sequenced material came from peripheral blood. The source is a woman aged 80 or over with acute or convalescent COVID-19.

The J gene is TRBJ1-6, the V gene TRBV27; TRBD1 agrees at 9 bases. CDR3 size: 14 residues. After removal of 5 bases from V and 12 bases from J, the junction contained 8 bases not matched to a gene. Germline V gene data show CDR1 as MNHEY and CDR2 as SMNVEV (reference sequence). The DNA of the CDR3 is TGTGCCAGCAGTCCCGGGACAGGGAGCGAACCCCTCCACTTT. It encodes CASSPGTGSEPLHF.

This clone showed up just a few times. V is TRBV20-1 and J is TRBJ1-6; 9 bases fit TRBD1. J lost 8 bases, V lost 3 bases, and 8 bases had no gene match. Germline lookup yields CDR1 DFQATT and CDR2 SNEGSKA (reference sequence). This CDR3 comprises 15 residues. CDR3 amino acids: CSASAGQGWHSPLHF. CDR3 coding DNA: TGCAGTGCTAGTGCGGGACAGGGATGGCATTCACCCCTCCACTTT.

The chain recombines TRBV11-2 with TRBJ1-4, with 8 bases matching TRBD1. Per the germline V gene, CDR1 is SGHAT and CDR2 is FQNNGV. V dropped 0 bases and J dropped 0; count of bases not matched to a gene: 12. The CDR3 contains 20 residues. This chain's CDR3 is CASSLEMFAGGYATNEKLFF. The DNA for the CDR3 is TGTGCCAGCAGCTTAGAGATGTTTGCAGGGGGCTACGCAACTAATGAAAAACTGTTTTTT.

The chain has TRBV28 and TRBJ2-2; D may be TRBD2 (6 bases). This CDR3 has 16 residues. Germline values: CDR1 MDHEN, CDR2 SYDVKM. Trimming took 6 bases from V and 5 from J, leaving 19 bases between them. The CDR3 region has the DNA TGTGCCAGCAGACTAGGGACTGGGGGTGGTACCGGGGAGCTGTTTTTT. This translates into CASRLGTGGGTGELFF.

The chain combines TRBV7-2 with TRBJ1-1, with a possible D match to TRBD1 (6 bases). V lost 5 bases, J lost 5 bases, and 18 bases lay in between. Germline V lookup: CDR1 SGHTA, CDR2 FQGNSA. The CDR3 is 15 amino acids. CDR3 bases: TGTGCCAGCAGCCTCCCACAGGGCTCAGGGACTGAAGCTTTCTTT. Protein product: CASSLPQGSGTEAFF.

The chain is built from TRBV5-6 and TRBJ2-5, with a tentative D call TRBD1 (5 bases). Per germline, CDR1 SGHDT and CDR2 YYEEEE. The CDR3 has 13 residues. Trimming took 0 bases from V and 3 from J, leaving 6 bases between them. DNA of the CDR3: TGTGCCAGCAGCTTGGCCAGGGAAGAGACCCAGTACTTC. Translation gives CASSLAREETQYF.

This clone occurred a few times. The chain combines TRBV11-1 with TRBJ2-2; D is uncertain. The CDR3 runs to 12 residues. V lost 5 bases to trimming and J lost 5 bases, with 6 bases between them. CDR1 is SGHAT, CDR2 FQDESV, per germline (reference sequence). The CDR3 nucleotides read TGTGCCAGCAGCCCGGAGACCGGGGAGCTGTTTTTT. As protein: CASSPETGELFF.

The rearrangement uses TRBV20-1 and TRBJ2-5; D remains ambiguous. V shed 6 bases and J shed 5 bases, with 7 bases lying between them. This CDR3 has 10 residues. CDR1 and CDR2 from the germline V gene are DFQATT and SNEGSKA (reference sequence). DNA of the CDR3: TGCAGTGCCACTGATGAGACCCAGTACTTC. Protein sequence: CSATDETQYF.

The rearrangement uses TRBV18 and TRBJ1-1; D uncertain. The CDR3 covers 16 residues. Germline-derived CDR1 and CDR2 are KGHSH and LQKENI. The V end lost 2 bases, the J end lost 0 bases, and 13 bases lay between the germline ends. CDR3 in amino acids: CASSPGQLLMNTEAFF. Here the CDR3 DNA reads TGTGCCAGCTCACCAGGGCAGCTCCTCATGAACACTGAAGCTTTCTTT.

This clone appeared a few times. Other DNA sequences of this sample code for an identical CDR3. This chain connects TRBV4-1 to TRBJ2-2; possibly TRBD2 for D (7 bases). This CDR3 has 19 amino acids. V lost 5 bases to trimming and J lost 0 bases, with 22 bases between them. Germline V CDR1 and CDR2: MGHRA, YSYEKL. The CDR3 coding sequence is TGCGCCAGCAGCTCCTCTCACCTAGGGGGGGGCACGAACACCGGGGAGCTGTTTTTT. Amino acids: CASSSSHLGGGTNTGELFF.

The gene calls are TRBV7-2 and TRBJ1-2; possibly TRBD1 for D (6 bases). The CDR3 totals 15 residues. CDR1 and CDR2 from the germline V gene are SGHTA and FQGNSA. V was shortened by 5 bases and J by 8 bases, with 21 bases between the two germline ends. For the CDR3, the DNA is TGTGCCAGCAGCAGCCGGACAGCGGATTGGAGGGGCTACACCTTC. Translating it yields CASSSRTADWRGYTF.

With regard to this clone: This may arise from a read error, as a much more abundant clone is one base away. The chain combines TRBV27 with TRBJ1-5; D is undetermined. The ends were cut back, 6 bases at V and 0 bases at J, with 6 bases in the middle. The CDR3 extends over 13 amino acids. Per the germline V gene, CDR1 is MNHEY and CDR2 is SMNVEV (reference sequence). In nucleotides, the CDR3 is TGTGCCAGCAGGGAGGGTAGCAATCAGCCCCAGCATTTT. This gives the protein CASREGSNQPQHF.

This chain joins TRBV19 and TRBJ1-1; D may be TRBD1 (5 bases). Germline loops: CDR1 LNHDA, CDR2 SQIVND (reference sequence). Trimming removed 11 bases at V and 5 bases at J, with 15 bases between. CDR3 length: 12 amino acids. Written as DNA, the CDR3 is TGTGCCTCTAGGGGTTACGGAACTGAAGCTTTCTTT. It is translated as CASRGYGTEAFF.

The rearrangement uses TRBV9 and TRBJ2-7; D is possibly TRBD2 (6 bases). Germline assignment: CDR1 SGDLS and CDR2 YYNGEE. CDR3 length: 17 amino acids. V was trimmed by 0 bases and J by 0 bases, leaving 16 bases between them. The CDR3 region has the DNA TGTGCCAGCAGCGTAGGGGGGGAGGAACCCTTCTCCTACGAGCAGTACTTC. Protein: CASSVGGEEPFSYEQYF.

The chain is built from TRBV7-9 and TRBJ1-4, with TRBD1 matching over 12 bases. CDR1 and CDR2 from the germline V gene are SEHNR and FQNEAQ (reference sequence). This CDR3 comprises 15 residues. With 3 bases clipped from V and 6 bases from J, the junction kept 2 bases outside the gene matches. As DNA, the CDR3 is TGTGCCAGCAGCTTGGGGACAGGGGGCGATGAAAAACTGTTTTTT. As protein: CASSLGTGGDEKLFF.

The chain joins TRBV2 to TRBJ1-5; D is unresolved. Germline V gene sequence: CDR1 SNHLY, CDR2 FYNNEI. The V end lost 2 bases, the J end lost 0 bases, and 8 bases lay between the germline ends. The CDR3 consists of 15 residues. The CDR3 is CASSERDYSNQPQHF. CDR3 nucleotide sequence: TGTGCCAGCAGTGAACGGGATTATAGCAATCAGCCCCAGCATTTT.

This clone was detected once. The V call is TRBV19, the J call TRBJ1-3, with D maybe TRBD1 (5 bases). The CDR3 spans 17 residues. Trimming left V 8 bases short and J 0 bases short, with 20 bases between. CDR1 is LNHDA and CDR2 is SQIVND in the germline V gene (reference sequence). The DNA for the CDR3 is TGTGCCAGTGCTCGGGGAGGGACTGCCTCCTCTGGAAACACCATATATTTT. Protein product: CASARGGTASSGNTIYF.

This chain uses TRBV5-1 with TRBJ1-1; TRBD1 aligns across 9 bases. J was trimmed by 4 bases and V by 1 base; bases with no gene match: 20. Germline V lookup: CDR1 SGHRS, CDR2 YFSETQ. This CDR3 comprises 20 residues. The CDR3 nucleotides are TGCGCCAGCAGCTTGACCGCCCGGGACAGGGTTACCTCTAGGACCACTGAAGCTTTCTTT. Translation: CASSLTARDRVTSRTTEAFF.

This chain connects TRBV28 to TRBJ1-2; TRBD1 is a possible D gene (5 bases). V was trimmed by 5 bases and J by 4 bases, leaving 14 bases between them. There are 14 residues in the CDR3. Germline CDR1 and CDR2: MDHEN and SYDVKM. The CDR3 DNA reads TGTGCCAGCAGTCCCCTCCCGGGACTCTATGGCTACACCTTC. As protein: CASSPLPGLYGYTF.

This chain joins TRBV3-1 (or the pseudogene TRBV3-2) and TRBJ2-7; 7 nucleotides agree with TRBD2. From germline, CDR1 is LGHDT and CDR2 YNNKEL (reference sequence). The length of the CDR3 is 15 residues. The junction had 8 bases not matched to a gene; V was cut back by 1 base and J by 5 bases. The DNA of the CDR3 is TGTGCCAGCAGCCAAGGGAAAAGCGGGGTCAACGAGCAGTACTTC. This translates into CASSQGKSGVNEQYF.

J is TRBJ1-2 and V is TRBV20-1; a possible D gene is TRBD1 (6 bases). V was pared by 3 bases and J by 7 bases, with 21 bases between. This CDR3 is built from 15 residues. Germline CDR1 is DFQATT and CDR2 is SNEGSKA (reference sequence). In DNA, the CDR3 is TGCAGTGCTAGTCTTGCGGACAGACCTAAAGGTGGCTACACCTTC. It codes for CSASLADRPKGGYTF.

The V gene is TRBV2, the J gene TRBJ1-5; D unresolved. V dropped 4 bases and J dropped 1 base, with 5 bases sitting between them. The CDR3 is 13 residues long. CDR1 is SNHLY and CDR2 is FYNNEI in the germline V gene. The CDR3 DNA sequence: TGTGCCAGCAGTGGGGAGAGCAATCAGCCCCAGCATTTT. Translation: CASSGESNQPQHF.

The rearrangement joins TRBV27 to TRBJ2-2; 7 nucleotides match TRBD1. The CDR3 loop spans 15 amino acids. V was clipped by 6 bases and J by 5 bases; unmatched bases: 9. CDR1 is MNHEY, CDR2 SMNVEV, per germline (reference sequence). CDR3 DNA sequence: TGTGCCAGCAGAATTGACAGGGTGGAGACCGGGGAGCTGTTTTTT. As protein: CASRIDRVETGELFF.

Comment on this clone: The junction differs from germline at one of its ends, possibly a read error. The V call is TRBV19, the J call TRBJ2-5; 8 nucleotides match TRBD2. The CDR3 spans 14 residues. CDR1 is LNHDA and CDR2 is SQIVND in the germline V gene (reference sequence). CDR3 DNA: TGTGCCAGTAAAGGGCGGGGGGTTTCACAGACTCAGTACTTC. Translation gives CASKGRGVSQTQYF. Supplemented by reference TRBV19 and TRBJ2-5, the full variable domain reads DGGITQSPKYLFRKEGQNVTLSCEQNLNHDAMYWYRQDPGQGLRLIYYSQIVNDFQKGDIAEGYSVSREKKESFPLTVTSAQKNPTAFYLCASKGRGVSQTQYFGPGTRLLVL.

The V gene is TRBV7-9, the J gene TRBJ1-4; D perhaps matches TRBD1 (6 bases). The V end lost 3 bases, the J end lost 4 bases, and 9 bases lay between the germline ends. The germline V gene encodes CDR1 SEHNR and CDR2 FQNEAQ (reference sequence). The CDR3 contains 14 residues. The DNA of the CDR3 is TGTGCCAGCAGCTTGGGACACCGTAATGAAAAACTGTTTTTT. Translated: CASSLGHRNEKLFF. The full variable domain, rest sourced from reference TRBV7-9 and TRBJ1-4, is DTGVSQNPRHKITKRGQNVTFRCDPISEHNRLYWYRQTLGQGPEFLTYFQNEAQLEKSRLLSDRFSAERPKGSFSTLEIQRTEQGDSAMYLCASSLGHRNEKLFFGSGTQLSVL.

Only a few counts were recorded for this clone. This chain joins TRBV3-1 (or the pseudogene TRBV3-2) and TRBJ2-7; 11 nucleotides align to TRBD2. Germline assignment: CDR1 LGHDT and CDR2 YNNKEL (reference sequence). Germline trimming cut 0 bases from V and 4 bases from J; bases unmatched to any gene: 5. The length of the CDR3 is 16 residues. The CDR3 is CASSQEIAGGLYEQYF. The CDR3, as DNA: TGTGCCAGCAGCCAAGAAATAGCGGGGGGGCTGTACGAGCAGTACTTC.